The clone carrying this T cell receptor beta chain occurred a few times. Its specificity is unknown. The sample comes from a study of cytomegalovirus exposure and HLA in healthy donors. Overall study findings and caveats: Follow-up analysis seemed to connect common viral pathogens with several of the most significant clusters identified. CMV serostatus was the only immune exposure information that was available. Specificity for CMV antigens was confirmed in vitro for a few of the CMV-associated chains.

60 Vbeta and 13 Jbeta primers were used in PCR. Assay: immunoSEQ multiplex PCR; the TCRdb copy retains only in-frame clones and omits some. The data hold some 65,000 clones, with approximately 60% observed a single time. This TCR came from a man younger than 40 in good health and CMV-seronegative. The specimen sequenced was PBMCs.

The CDR3, as DNA: TGTGCCAGCAATCGACAGGGCGGGTATAATTCACCCCTCCACTTT. Residues: CASNRQGGYNSPLHF. The chain employs TRBV7-2 and TRBJ1-6, with TRBD1 identical over 7 bases. V was clipped by 7 bases and J by 4 bases; unmatched bases: 7. The CDR3 extends over 15 amino acids. Germline V gives CDR1 SGHTA, CDR2 FQGNSA.